These 25 T cell receptor beta chains originate from one sample sequenced in a study of T cell responses to AZD1222 COVID-19 vaccine. Repertoires were generated with immunoSEQ multiplex PCR, while TCRdb's copy carries only in-frame clones and drops some. The profile covers 150,000 or so clones, with about nine tenths appearing a single time and around 2.9% taken by the ten largest. The sequencing used peripheral blood, collected on day 0 of AZD1222 vaccination. These receptors all stem from an adult in good health.

The rearrangement links TRBV10-3 to TRBJ2-2; D uncertain. V lost 6 bases and J 1 base, leaving 3 bases between the germline ends. Germline CDR1 reads ENHRY; CDR2 reads SYGVKD. The CDR3 has 12 residues. The CDR3 nucleotides are TGTGCCATCAGAAGGAACACCGGGGAGCTGTTTTTT. Translating gives CAIRRNTGELFF.

The chain has TRBV5-4 and TRBJ1-4; D perhaps matches TRBD1 (6 bases). Trimming left V 4 bases short and J 8 bases short, with 15 bases between. The CDR3 is 14 residues long. Per germline, CDR1 SGHNT and CDR2 YYREEE (reference sequence). In DNA form, the CDR3 reads TGTGCCAGCAGCGGGGAGGGGGTTGGAGAAAAACTGTTTTTT. Encoded protein: CASSGEGVGEKLFF. The whole variable domain, filled in from reference TRBV5-4 and TRBJ1-4, reads ETGVTQSPTHLIKTRGQQVTLRCSSQSGHNTVSWYQQALGQGPQFIFQYYREEENGRGNFPPRFSGLQFPNYSSELNVNALELDDSALYLCASSGEGVGEKLFFGSGTQLSVL.

The chain uses TRBV21-1 and TRBJ2-5; TRBD2 is taken as the D call from the table, unchecked against the DNA. TRBV21-1 is assigned pseudogene status. The CDR3 length is 15 residues. The CDR3 coding sequence is TGTGCCAGCAGCAAAGAACGGGAACCGGGGGAGACCCAGTACTTC. Translated, it gives CASSKEREPGETQYF.

The chain couples TRBV7-9 to TRBJ2-2; a possible D gene is TRBD1 (5 bases). The CDR3 runs 16 residues. CDR1 is SEHNR, CDR2 FQNEAQ, per germline (reference sequence). V shed 5 bases and J shed 1 base, with 14 bases lying between them. As DNA, the CDR3 is TGTGCCAGCAGCACCCGAAGGGGTATGAACACCGGGGAGCTGTTTTTT. It translates to CASSTRRGMNTGELFF. The complete variable domain, with remaining parts taken from reference TRBV7-9 and TRBJ2-2, reads DTGVSQNPRHKITKRGQNVTFRCDPISEHNRLYWYRQTLGQGPEFLTYFQNEAQLEKSRLLSDRFSAERPKGSFSTLEIQRTEQGDSAMYLCASSTRRGMNTGELFFGEGSRLTVL.

This clone appeared a single time. The V call is TRBV6-5, the J call TRBJ1-4; a weak D match, TRBD1 (5 bases). Per the germline V gene, CDR1 is MNHEY and CDR2 is SVGAGI. The CDR3 length is 14 residues. Trimming left V 5 bases short and J 3 bases short, with 10 bases between. The CDR3 loop reads CASSPGLPNEKLFF. Here the CDR3 DNA reads TGTGCCAGCAGTCCGGGACTCCCTAATGAAAAACTGTTTTTT.

This clone was seen once. V usage is TRBV7-2 and J usage is TRBJ1-5; D gene ambiguous. Trimming stripped 2 bases from V and 7 bases from J, with 9 bases between. Germline CDR1 and CDR2: SGHTA and FQGNSA. This CDR3 spans 13 amino acids. The CDR3 spells CASSLLVVQPQHF. The DNA for the CDR3 is TGTGCCAGCAGCTTATTGGTAGTCCAGCCCCAGCATTTT.

In nucleotides, the CDR3 is TGTGCCAGCAGCTTAGGGGATAGCTCCTACAATGAGCAGTTCTTC. It specifies CASSLGDSSYNEQFF. J is TRBJ2-1 and V is TRBV11-3; D not resolved. Germline V gene data show CDR1 as SGHNT and CDR2 as YENEEA. The CDR3 runs 15 residues. V was trimmed by 1 base and J by 0 bases, leaving 7 bases between them.

This chain joins TRBV19 and TRBJ1-5; maybe TRBD1 (6 bases). The germline V gene encodes CDR1 LNHDA and CDR2 SQIVND (reference sequence). Trimming took 7 bases from V and 5 from J, leaving 15 bases between them. This CDR3 is built from 14 residues. The CDR3 bases are TGTGCCAGTACCTGGGGGCAGGGCGATCAGCCCCAGCATTTT. This sequence encodes CASTWGQGDQPQHF.

The rearrangement links TRBV21-1 to TRBJ1-4; whether TRBD1, the table's D call, matches the DNA was not checked. TRBV21-1 is a pseudogene locus. The CDR3 extends over 14 amino acids. The CDR3, as DNA: TGTGCCAGGCGACAGGGGGCAACTAATGAAAAACTGTTTTTT. Protein sequence: CARRQGATNEKLFF.

J is TRBJ2-2 and V is TRBV11-2; TRBD1 matches at 7 bases. Germline CDR1 and CDR2: SGHAT and FQNNGV. This CDR3 is 16 amino acids long. V shed 5 bases and J 0 bases; nucleotides not matched to a gene: 6. This chain's CDR3 is CASSLRQGPNTGELFF. The DNA for the CDR3 is TGTGCCAGCAGCCTTCGACAGGGTCCGAACACCGGGGAGCTGTTTTTT.

This rearrangement joins TRBV6-6 to TRBJ2-7; 8 positions agree with TRBD1. The CDR3 is made up of 15 amino acids. Trimming cost V 2 bases and J 2 bases; bases outside gene matches: 5. Germline V lookup: CDR1 MNHNY, CDR2 SVGAGI (reference sequence). The CDR3 DNA follows: TGTGCCAGCAGTTACCCTCCGACAGGGGCCTACGAGCAGTACTTC. Translation gives CASSYPPTGAYEQYF.

V is TRBV4-1 and J is TRBJ2-5; no clear D. The V end lost 2 bases, the J end lost 4 bases, and 5 bases lay between the germline ends. The V gene's germline CDR1 is MGHRA and CDR2 YSYEKL. The CDR3 is 12 residues long. Here the CDR3 reads CASSQYPETQYF. The CDR3 DNA follows: TGCGCCAGCAGCCAATACCCAGAGACCCAGTACTTC.

V and J are TRBV6-2 or TRBV6-3 and TRBJ2-7; D unresolved. The CDR3 consists of 13 residues. Germline V gene sequence: CDR1 MNHEY, CDR2 SVGEGT. Deletions cut 4 bases from V and 7 bases from J, with 14 bases between. The CDR3 DNA sequence: TGTGCCAGCAGTTTGCCCAGTGAAGCTGAGCAGTACTTC. Protein product: CASSLPSEAEQYF.

This clone is medium-sized in the sample. The chain links TRBV7-9 to TRBJ1-2; D unclear. Trimming left V 5 bases short and J 6 bases short, with 10 bases between. Germline-derived CDR1 and CDR2 are SEHNR and FQNEAQ (reference sequence). The CDR3 runs to 12 residues. The CDR3 spells CASSPSRHGYTF. The CDR3, as DNA: TGTGCCAGCAGCCCAAGCAGACATGGCTACACCTTC.

The rearrangement uses TRBV27 and TRBJ2-3; possible D gene TRBD1, 5 bases. This CDR3 has 15 residues. CDR1 is MNHEY and CDR2 is SMNVEV in the germline V gene (reference sequence). Between the trimmed V and J ends, which lost 2 bases and 1 base, there was a span of 10 bases. The chain's CDR3 is CASSLGRVGTDTQYF. DNA of the CDR3: TGTGCCAGCAGTTTAGGCAGGGTGGGCACAGATACGCAGTATTTT.

The J gene is TRBJ1-2, the V gene TRBV4-3, with no clear D. CDR1 is LGHNA, CDR2 YSLEER, per germline. The CDR3 has 15 amino acids. The V and J ends lost 0 bases and 4 bases respectively, with 12 bases between them. CDR3 coding DNA: TGCGCCAGCAGCCAAGATCGCGGCCCCTTCTATGGCTACACCTTC. It codes for CASSQDRGPFYGYTF.

A few counts support this clone. The rearrangement uses TRBV7-9 and TRBJ2-2; D is unresolved. V was trimmed by 3 bases and J by 6 bases, leaving 5 bases between them. This CDR3 has 12 amino acids. CDR1 is SEHNR, CDR2 FQNEAQ, per germline (reference sequence). The CDR3 DNA sequence: TGTGCCAGCAGCTTCGCCTCCGGGGAGCTGTTTTTT. It translates to CASSFASGELFF.

In its sample, this clone was seen once. One base away lies a much larger clone, so this may be a sequencing read error. The V gene is TRBV28, the J gene TRBJ2-6; 7 bases are shared with TRBD1. The CDR3 runs to 15 residues. The trim removed 6 bases at V and 0 bases at J, leaving 2 bases unmatched. CDR1 and CDR2 from the germline V gene are MDHEN and SYDVKM. CDR3 sequence reads: CASSQGVSGANVLTF. The DNA for the CDR3 is TGTGCCAGCAGCCAGGGGGTCTCTGGGGCCAACGTCCTGACTTTC.

The CDR3 loop is CASSRAGTGFSPLHF. The DNA for the CDR3 is TGTGCCAGCAGCCGAGCCGGGACAGGGTTTTCACCCCTCCACTTT. The J gene is TRBJ1-6, the V gene TRBV4-2, with 9 bases that match TRBD1. This CDR3 is built from 15 residues. Germline lookup yields CDR1 LGHNA and CDR2 YNFKEQ. Germline trimming cut 4 bases from V and 9 bases from J; bases unmatched to any gene: 7.

The rearrangement uses TRBV12-3 or TRBV12-4 and TRBJ2-3; D gene ambiguous. This CDR3 is 11 amino acids long. V was trimmed by 3 bases and J by 6 bases, leaving 4 bases between them. CDR3 sequence reads: CASSLMDTQYF. DNA of the CDR3: TGTGCCAGCAGTTTGATGGATACGCAGTATTTT.

V is TRBV11-1 and J is TRBJ2-2; 12 bases are a match to TRBD2. The germline V gene has CDR1 SGHAT and CDR2 FQDESV (reference sequence). V lost 4 bases to trimming and J lost 3 bases; unmatched junction nucleotides: 0. The CDR3 consists of 15 residues. The CDR3 DNA sequence: TGTGCCAGCAGCTCTAGCGGGGGGGACACCGGGGAGCTGTTTTTT. Translation gives CASSSSGGDTGELFF.

This chain uses TRBV12-3 or TRBV12-4 with TRBJ2-5, with TRBD1 matching over 9 bases. The trim removed 6 bases at V and 6 bases at J, leaving 5 bases unmatched. This CDR3 comprises 13 residues. CDR3 bases: TGTGCCAGCAGGGCGACAGGGGGGAAGACCCAGTACTTC. Translating gives CASRATGGKTQYF.

The rearrangement joins TRBV2 to TRBJ2-7; no clear D gene. In germline, CDR1 is SNHLY, CDR2 FYNNEI. Trimming removed 5 bases at V and 5 bases at J, with 16 bases between. This CDR3 spans 14 amino acids. In DNA form, the CDR3 reads TGTGCCAGCAGTATGGGTCTTGCTGGGGACGAGCAGTACTTC. Its translation is CASSMGLAGDEQYF.

The chain has TRBV18 and TRBJ1-4; no firm D call. In germline, CDR1 is KGHSH, CDR2 LQKENI. Trimming took off 5 bases at V and 8 bases at J, with 12 bases between the two ends. CDR3 length: 13 amino acids. CDR3 protein: CASSTNRDEKLFF. The CDR3 bases are TGTGCCAGCTCAACGAACAGAGACGAAAAACTGTTTTTT.

The chain uses TRBV28 and TRBJ2-7; weak D call: TRBD1 (6 bases). Per the germline V gene, CDR1 is MDHEN and CDR2 is SYDVKM. CDR3 length: 14 residues. Trimming pared 3 bases from V and 2 bases from J, leaving 11 bases between. The CDR3 spells CASSLGQGPYEQYF. The CDR3 DNA follows: TGTGCCAGCAGTTTGGGGCAGGGGCCCTACGAGCAGTACTTC.